The present T cell receptor (beta chain) was sequenced within a study of the immune and genomic landscape of osteosarcoma. Study context: Most patients were poor-risk; around 70% had died. Whole-study findings and limits: About five repertoires, each under 100 clonotypes, were dominated by one hyperexpanded clone. Compared with cold C1, the hot C3 cluster had higher, still-low clonality.

Sequencing was performed with immunoSEQ multiplex PCR; in TCRdb, only in-frame clones are kept and a portion is missing. The sample yields about 4,600 clones, roughly 78% seen once. This clone was found once. Its antigen is not known. Poor-prognosis osteosarcoma patients supplied post-treatment primary, local recurrence and metastasis tumor specimens. Input material: osteosarcoma tumor tissue from the femur. The source is a human donor with osteosarcoma.

CDR3 DNA sequence: TGCGCCAGCAGCTTGGAATCATTATGGGTCACCGGGGAGCTGTTTTTT. As protein: CASSLESLWVTGELFF. J is TRBJ2-2 and V is TRBV5-1; D is unresolved. Germline-derived CDR1 and CDR2 are SGHRS and YFSETQ. V was clipped by 0 bases and J by 4 bases, with 13 bases between them. The CDR3 runs 16 residues.